This T cell receptor beta chain was retrieved from a study of T cell changes during pregnancy in multiple sclerosis. Some clones are missing from TCRdb's copy, which holds only in-frame ones; the method was immunoSEQ multiplex PCR. The profile covers about 120,000 clones, with approximately 95% appearing a single time and 6.2% taken by the ten largest. From germline, CDR1 is KGHSH and CDR2 LQKENI. Trimming cost V 0 bases and J 5 bases; bases outside gene matches: 4. The CDR3 spans 14 residues. The sample consisted of peripheral blood, taken before pregnancy. The rearrangement links TRBV18 to TRBJ2-7; TRBD1 matches 7 bases. This clonotype was obtained from a female donor with multiple sclerosis, enrolled in a pregnancy study. The CDR3 sequence is CASSPPLTGHEQYF. In DNA, the CDR3 is TGTGCCAGCTCACCACCGTTGACAGGGCACGAGCAGTACTTC.